A single sample gave rise to the 10 T cell receptor beta chains below, sequenced in a study of T cell responses to AZD1222 COVID-19 vaccine. The data were produced by immunoSEQ multiplex PCR, yet TCRdb's version contains in-frame clones alone and is incomplete. Among about 120,000 clones listed, around nine tenths were seen once. The sample here was peripheral blood, taken on day 0 of AZD1222 vaccination. These receptors were collected from an adult in good health.

This clone occurred a few times. J is TRBJ2-1 and V is TRBV9, with TRBD2 matching 8 bases. CDR3 length equals 16 residues. Trimming removed 6 bases from V and 4 bases from J; junction bases left unmatched: 12. CDR1 is SGDLS and CDR2 is YYNGEE in the germline V gene. This CDR3 is CASTQYEAGAYNEQFF. The CDR3 nucleotides are TGTGCCAGCACCCAATATGAAGCGGGAGCATACAATGAGCAGTTCTTC.

The V and J genes are TRBV7-3 and TRBJ2-7; D possibly uses TRBD1 or TRBD2 (5 bases each). The CDR3 loop spans 17 amino acids. Germline assignment: CDR1 SGHTA and CDR2 FQGTGA. Trimming pared 8 bases from V and 4 bases from J, leaving 27 bases between. The CDR3 bases are TGTGCCAGCGATACGTTTGGGGATAGGTCCTGGGGGTACGAGCAGTACTTC. It codes for CASDTFGDRSWGYEQYF.

V gene TRBV5-1 combines with J gene TRBJ2-1; D unclear. The V and J ends lost 4 bases and 7 bases respectively, with 6 bases between them. The CDR3 consists of 11 residues. Per germline, CDR1 SGHRS and CDR2 YFSETQ. CDR3 amino acids: CASSVANEQFF. The CDR3 nucleotides read TGCGCCAGCAGCGTAGCAAATGAGCAGTTCTTC. The variable domain in full, completed from reference TRBV5-1 and TRBJ2-1, reads KAGVTQTPRYLIKTRGQQVTLSCSPISGHRSVSWYQQTPGQGLQFLFEYFSETQRNKGNFPGRFSGRQFSNSRSEMNVSTLELGDSALYLCASSVANEQFFGPGTRLTVL.

The chain recombines TRBV29-1 with TRBJ1-3, with D perhaps TRBD1 (5 bases). The CDR3 spans 15 residues. Between the trimmed V and J ends, which lost 4 bases and 0 bases, there was a span of 13 bases. CDR1 SQVTM and CDR2 ANQGSEA come from the germline V gene. The DNA of the CDR3 is TGCAGCGTTGGCGACAGCCCGAGCTCTGGAAACACCATATATTTT. It encodes CSVGDSPSSGNTIYF.

The V and J genes are TRBV6-1 and TRBJ1-1, with 8 positions matching TRBD1. After removal of 5 bases from V and 1 base from J, the junction contained 3 bases not matched to a gene. The CDR3 length is 14 residues. Per the germline V gene, CDR1 is MNHNS and CDR2 is SASEGT. The CDR3 is CASSLTGENTEAFF. The DNA for the CDR3 is TGTGCCAGCAGTTTGACAGGGGAGAACACTGAAGCTTTCTTT.

This chain joins TRBV2 and TRBJ1-1; D unresolved. The germline CDR1 and CDR2 sequences are SNHLY and FYNNEI. V lost 7 bases and J lost 1, with 13 bases in between. The CDR3 contains 14 residues. CDR3 in amino acids: CASTPGTRNTEAFF. CDR3 in DNA: TGTGCCAGCACTCCTGGCACGAGGAACACTGAAGCTTTCTTT.

The chain links TRBV27 to TRBJ2-3; tentatively, D is TRBD1 (5 bases). The CDR3 has 15 residues. In germline, CDR1 is MNHEY, CDR2 SMNVEV (reference sequence). Trimming shortened V by 5 bases and J by 2 bases, and 14 bases separated the two germline ends. In DNA, the CDR3 is TGTGCCAGCAGTCCCTCAGGGTACCACACAGATACGCAGTATTTT. Amino acids: CASSPSGYHTDTQYF.

V usage is TRBV18 and J usage is TRBJ2-2, with 7 positions matching TRBD1. The CDR3 has 15 amino acids. The junction had 6 bases not matched to a gene; V was cut back by 2 bases and J by 6 bases. CDR1 KGHSH and CDR2 LQKENI come from the germline V gene. The CDR3 is CASSPSLTGAGELFF. CDR3 sequence (DNA): TGTGCCAGCTCACCATCCCTAACAGGGGCCGGGGAGCTGTTTTTT.

The gene calls are TRBV30 and TRBJ2-3; 9 positions match TRBD2. V shed 4 bases and J 2 bases; nucleotides not matched to a gene: 10. The CDR3 is 16 residues long. Germline-derived CDR1 and CDR2 are GTSNPN and SVGIG (reference sequence). The CDR3 sequence is CAWTSGTPVITDTQYF. DNA for the CDR3: TGTGCCTGGACTAGCGGGACCCCCGTGATCACAGATACGCAGTATTTT.

V gene TRBV29-1 combines with J gene TRBJ2-3, with no clear D. Per the germline V gene, CDR1 is SQVTM and CDR2 is ANQGSEA. The ends were cut back, 2 bases at V and 4 bases at J, with 16 bases in the middle. This CDR3 is 15 amino acids long. The CDR3 DNA reads TGCAGCGTTGAAAGAAGAAACCTTAGGCCAGATACGCAGTATTTT. It is translated as CSVERRNLRPDTQYF.